The 9 T cell receptor beta chains below come from one sample, sequenced in a study of blood T cells in healthy people across ages. Combining a sample-barcoded 5' primer with a J-beta primer mix, a second PCR ran for about 6 to 12 cycles. TCRdb re-called the 5' RACE reads with MiXCR, one entry per CDR3 protein. The sample gives roughly 800,000 distinct CDR3 sequences, about 62% of which show up once; approximately 21% is in the top ten. Specimen: blood. The receptors shown here come from a young man in good health.

The chain carries TRBV5-1 and TRBJ1-2; 10 positions agree with TRBD1. The V gene end was trimmed by 4 bases and the J gene end by 8 bases; junction bases not matched to a gene: 14. The V gene's germline CDR1 is SGHRS and CDR2 YFSETQ. The CDR3 has 16 residues. The CDR3 sequence: CASSEGQGRPSGGYTF. The CDR3 region has the DNA TGCGCCAGCAGCGAGGGACAGGGGAGGCCTAGTGGAGGCTACACCTTC.

The rearrangement joins TRBV7-2 to TRBJ2-7; D is undetermined. The ends were cut back, 1 base at V and 3 bases at J, with 10 bases in the middle. The CDR3 totals 14 residues. Germline assignment: CDR1 SGHTA and CDR2 FQGNSA. CDR3 sequence: CASSLGESFYEQYF. The CDR3 DNA is TGTGCCAGCAGCTTAGGAGAGAGCTTCTACGAGCAGTACTTC.

The V gene is TRBV29-1, the J gene TRBJ2-3; 10 bases align to TRBD1. The V segment lost 4 bases and the J segment 2 bases; nucleotides outside the gene matches: 6. The CDR3 length is 15 residues. From germline, CDR1 is SQVTM and CDR2 ANQGSEA. CDR3 sequence reads: CSVAADRGSTDTQYF. The CDR3 region has the DNA TGCAGCGTTGCGGCGGACAGGGGGTCCACAGATACGCAGTATTTT.

The V call is TRBV7-2, the J call TRBJ1-4; D gene uncertain. The CDR3 consists of 13 residues. The germline V gene encodes CDR1 SGHTA and CDR2 FQGNSA. The ends were cut back, 5 bases at V and 7 bases at J, with 11 bases in the middle. This chain's CDR3 is CASSPRQGEKLFF. The CDR3, as DNA: TGTGCCAGCAGCCCTAGGCAAGGTGAAAAACTGTTTTTT.

The V call is TRBV7-2, the J call TRBJ1-2, with a weak D call TRBD1 (6 bases). This CDR3 is 15 amino acids long. Trimming pared 1 base from V and 8 bases from J, leaving 17 bases between. Germline CDR1 is SGHTA and CDR2 is FQGNSA. The CDR3 protein is CASSLGGREGTGYTF. As DNA, the CDR3 is TGTGCCAGCAGCTTAGGGGGGCGTGAAGGCACCGGCTACACCTTC.

The chain uses TRBV11-2 and TRBJ2-3; no clear D gene. The CDR3 has 11 amino acids. CDR1 and CDR2 (germline): SGHAT, FQNNGV. V gave up 8 bases and J gave up 4 bases, with 7 bases separating them. The CDR3 reads CASLEADTQYF. In DNA, the CDR3 is TGTGCCAGCCTGGAAGCAGATACGCAGTATTTT.

The sample holds one count of this clonotype. The chain combines TRBV7-9 with TRBJ2-5, with 12 bases identical to TRBD1. Unmatched junction bases numbered 13, after V lost 3 bases and J lost 11 bases. This CDR3 is 16 amino acids long. Germline CDR1 and CDR2: SEHNR and FQNEAQ (reference sequence). CDR3 amino acids: CASSFTGTGGFYGQYF. Here the CDR3 DNA reads TGTGCCAGCAGCTTCACCGGGACAGGGGGCTTCTACGGGCAGTACTTC.

The chain combines TRBV7-2 with TRBJ2-4, with D perhaps matching TRBD1 or TRBD2 (5 bases each). The CDR3 has 14 residues. Trimming removed 5 bases at V and 6 bases at J, with 14 bases between. From germline, CDR1 is SGHTA and CDR2 FQGNSA. The CDR3 spells CASSVVGTTNIQYF. The CDR3 region has the DNA TGTGCCAGCAGCGTGGTGGGGACGACAAACATTCAGTACTTC.

This clonotype was seen a handful of times. The V call is TRBV3-1, the J call TRBJ2-1, with D unclear. Germline assignment: CDR1 LGHDT and CDR2 YNNKEL (reference sequence). The CDR3 length is 15 residues. V dropped 4 bases and J dropped 6 bases, with 16 bases sitting between them. CDR3 amino acids: CASSPTLTVVNEQFF. CDR3 in DNA: TGTGCCAGCAGCCCTACCCTTACAGTGGTCAATGAGCAGTTCTTC.